A single T cell receptor beta chain is shown here with its context. 60 Vbeta and 13 Jbeta primers were used in PCR. Here immunoSEQ multiplex PCR was the method, and the copy in TCRdb shows in-frame clones only, minus some. This sample has about 100,000 clones, with roughly 76% found just once. The data stem from a study of cytomegalovirus exposure and HLA in healthy donors. The V gene's germline CDR1 is LNHDA and CDR2 SQIVND (reference sequence). Trimming stripped 8 bases from V and 0 bases from J, with 17 bases between. This CDR3 contains 16 residues. The chain carries TRBV19 and TRBJ1-5, with D perhaps matching TRBD1 (5 bases). Specimen: PBMCs. The origin of this receptor is a woman aged 55-70 years in good health and CMV-seropositive. The CDR3 DNA reads TGTGCCAGTTGCGCAACCGGACACCTTAGCAATCAGCCCCAGCATTTT. Translation gives CASCATGHLSNQPQHF.